Shown below are 27 T cell receptor beta chains from a single sample sequenced in a study of shared clonotypes between healthy human individuals. Method: immunoSEQ multiplex PCR; TCRdb's copy keeps in-frame clones and lacks some. Of nearly 1,000,000 clones in the sample, about 80% were seen once. The sample consisted of memory CD4+ T cells sorted from blood. Sample subset: CD45RA-negative fraction. These receptors all come from a young man in good health.

The chain combines TRBV5-1 with TRBJ2-3; possibly TRBD2 for D (7 bases). Germline lookup yields CDR1 SGHRS and CDR2 YFSETQ. V lost 3 bases and J lost 6, with 11 bases in between. This CDR3 region has 13 residues. The CDR3 nucleotides are TGCGCCAGCAGCTCGGGGGGCGGGGATACGCAGTATTTT. As protein: CASSSGGGDTQYF. The variable domain in full, completed from reference TRBV5-1 and TRBJ2-3, reads KAGVTQTPRYLIKTRGQQVTLSCSPISGHRSVSWYQQTPGQGLQFLFEYFSETQRNKGNFPGRFSGRQFSNSRSEMNVSTLELGDSALYLCASSSGGGDTQYFGPGTRLTVL.

This clone was counted once. The chain uses TRBV7-9 and TRBJ2-1, with 11 bases fitting TRBD2. The trim removed 5 bases at V and 5 bases at J, leaving 5 bases unmatched. CDR1 and CDR2 (germline): SEHNR, FQNEAQ (reference sequence). This CDR3 is 15 amino acids long. The CDR3 loop reads CASSALAGGHNEQFF. DNA for the CDR3: TGTGCCAGCAGCGCGCTAGCGGGGGGCCACAATGAGCAGTTCTTC.

V usage is TRBV5-1 and J usage is TRBJ2-2, with no clear D. The germline V gene has CDR1 SGHRS and CDR2 YFSETQ. V shed 0 bases and J shed 7 bases, with 7 bases lying between them. CDR3 length: 13 residues. The chain's CDR3 is CASSLEGNGELFF. The CDR3 nucleotides read TGCGCCAGCAGCTTGGAAGGGAACGGGGAGCTGTTTTTT.

The sample holds many counts of this clone. This rearrangement joins TRBV6-6 to TRBJ2-1; TRBD2 aligns across 7 bases. V shed 0 bases, J shed 7 bases, and the junction held 6 bases outside the gene matches. CDR3 length: 15 residues. Germline lookup yields CDR1 MNHNY and CDR2 SVGAGI (reference sequence). The CDR3 nucleotides are TGTGCCAGCAGTTACTCACGCGGGCGGGGGAATGAGCAGTTCTTC. Its translation: CASSYSRGRGNEQFF.

This clone was observed a handful of times. J is TRBJ2-7 and V is TRBV7-2; the D is unclear. Germline CDR1 is SGHTA and CDR2 is FQGNSA. The CDR3 has 13 amino acids. V lost 2 bases, J lost 9 bases, and 14 bases lay in between. CDR3 sequence: CASSLNPQVGQYF. In DNA form, the CDR3 reads TGTGCCAGCAGCTTAAACCCCCAGGTCGGGCAGTACTTC. Looking up the rest from reference TRBV7-2 and TRBJ2-7 gives the full variable domain: GAGVSQSPSNKVTEKGKDVELRCDPISGHTALYWYRQSLGQGLEFLIYFQGNSAPDKSGLPSDRFSAERTGGSVSTLTIQRTQQEDSAVYLCASSLNPQVGQYFGPGTRLTVT.

The chain combines TRBV21-1 with TRBJ2-7; TRBD1 was called by the table and not checked on the DNA. TRBV21-1 is a documented pseudogene. This CDR3 is built from 17 residues. CDR3 coding DNA: TGTGCCAGCAGCCCAAGGGACAGTGGGGGTAGCTCCTACGAGCAGTACTTC. Protein product: CASSPRDSGGSSYEQYF.

The chain recombines TRBV30 with TRBJ1-1, with a tentative D call TRBD1 (5 bases). Trimming removed 3 bases from V and 4 bases from J, with 12 bases in between. Germline CDR1 reads GTSNPN; CDR2 reads SVGIG (reference sequence). This CDR3 region has 13 residues. CDR3 in amino acids: CAWSLGGVTEAFF. The CDR3 DNA reads TGTGCCTGGAGCCTTGGGGGGGTCACTGAAGCTTTCTTT.

V is TRBV28 and J is TRBJ1-4; no clear D. Germline V gene sequence: CDR1 MDHEN, CDR2 SYDVKM. The CDR3 spans 14 residues. The V gene lost 5 bases and the J gene lost 8 bases, with 15 bases spanning the gap. The CDR3 loop reads CASSRWEEEEKLFF. The CDR3 DNA follows: TGTGCCAGCAGTCGCTGGGAGGAGGAGGAAAAACTGTTTTTT.

This clone has a single count. The chain is built from TRBV10-3 and TRBJ2-7, with D possibly TRBD1 on 5 matching bases. The germline V gene has CDR1 ENHRY and CDR2 SYGVKD. CDR3 size: 13 residues. Trimming removed 5 bases at V and 0 bases at J, with 8 bases between. The CDR3 DNA follows: TGTGCCATCAGTACAGGCGCCTCCTACGAGCAGTACTTC. Translating gives CAISTGASYEQYF.

The chain employs TRBV2 and TRBJ2-5, with 9 nucleotides matching TRBD1. The ends lost 5 bases at V and 3 bases at J; junction bases unmatched: 4. Germline V CDR1 and CDR2: SNHLY, FYNNEI. CDR3 length: 14 amino acids. The CDR3 nucleotides read TGTGCCAGCAGTTTCGGACAGGGGAAAGAGACCCAGTACTTC. Translating gives CASSFGQGKETQYF. Full variable domain (outside the CDR3, taken from reference TRBV2 and TRBJ2-5): EPEVTQTPSHQVTQMGQEVILRCVPISNHLYFYWYRQILGQKVEFLVSFYNNEISEKSEIFDDQFSVERPDGSNFTLKIRSTKLEDSAMYFCASSFGQGKETQYFGPGTRLLVL.

The chain combines TRBV6-1 with TRBJ1-6; tentatively, D is TRBD1 (6 bases). The CDR3 is made up of 14 amino acids. Trimming left V 8 bases short and J 7 bases short, with 15 bases between. CDR1 is MNHNS and CDR2 is SASEGT in the germline V gene. CDR3 protein: CASRGAGMNSPLHF. The CDR3 DNA follows: TGTGCCAGCCGGGGGGCAGGGATGAATTCACCCCTCCACTTT.

The J gene is TRBJ2-2, the V gene TRBV2; D not certain. The germline CDR1 and CDR2 sequences are SNHLY and FYNNEI. V was pared by 5 bases and J by 0 bases, with 10 bases between. The CDR3 consists of 15 residues. As DNA, the CDR3 is TGTGCCAGCAGTAAGAATGGTCCGAACACCGGGGAGCTGTTTTTT. The encoded protein is CASSKNGPNTGELFF.

This clone showed up just a few times. The V and J genes are TRBV11-2 and TRBJ2-5; D remains unclear. V was clipped by 2 bases and J by 4 bases, with 8 bases between them. CDR1 is SGHAT and CDR2 is FQNNGV in the germline V gene. This CDR3 region has 13 residues. The CDR3 region is CASSLPARETQYF. The CDR3 DNA is TGTGCCAGCAGCTTACCAGCGCGAGAGACCCAGTACTTC.

In this sample, this clone turned up a few times. The rearrangement links TRBV30 to TRBJ2-4, with TRBD1 as a possible D gene (6 bases). The V end was cut by 0 bases, the J end by 0 bases, with 12 bases between. CDR3 size: 16 residues. Per the germline V gene, CDR1 is GTSNPN and CDR2 is SVGIG (reference sequence). The CDR3 DNA reads TGTGCCTGGAGTGTAGGTCAGGGGATAGCCAAAAACATTCAGTACTTC. Residues: CAWSVGQGIAKNIQYF.

The rearrangement uses TRBV18 and TRBJ1-4; 9 positions match TRBD1. The CDR3 has 15 amino acids. Germline V gene data show CDR1 as KGHSH and CDR2 as LQKENI. V was clipped by 1 base and J by 5 bases; unmatched bases: 2. The CDR3 spells CASSPRGTGNEKLFF. DNA of the CDR3: TGTGCCAGCTCACCACGTGGGACAGGGAATGAAAAACTGTTTTTT. The complete variable domain, with remaining parts taken from reference TRBV18 and TRBJ1-4, reads NAGVMQNPRHLVRRRGQEARLRCSPMKGHSHVYWYRQLPEEGLKFMVYLQKENIIDESGMPKERFSAEFPKEGPSILRIQQVVRGDSAAYFCASSPRGTGNEKLFFGSGTQLSVL.

The V call is TRBV7-6, the J call TRBJ2-5, with D unresolved. The CDR3 totals 12 residues. Germline V lookup: CDR1 SGHVS, CDR2 FNYEAQ. V shed 2 bases and J shed 4 bases, with 5 bases lying between them. The chain's CDR3 is CASSLLGETQYF. CDR3 sequence (DNA): TGTGCCAGCAGCTTATTGGGAGAGACCCAGTACTTC.

The chain couples TRBV14 to TRBJ1-2; unclear D gene. From germline, CDR1 is SGHDN and CDR2 FVKESK. Trimming shortened V by 1 base and J by 7 bases, and 7 bases separated the two germline ends. The CDR3 spans 12 residues. The CDR3 coding sequence is TGTGCCAGCAGCCAAGCCTGGAGTGGCTACACCTTC. As protein: CASSQAWSGYTF.

The chain carries TRBV7-3 and TRBJ2-3; 9 nucleotides agree with TRBD2. V lost 3 bases to trimming and J lost 3 bases; unmatched junction nucleotides: 4. The CDR3 loop spans 15 amino acids. CDR1 is SGHTA, CDR2 FQGTGA, per germline. The CDR3 coding sequence is TGTGCCAGCAGCTTCATAGCGGGGGTTACAGATACGCAGTATTTT. Its protein product is CASSFIAGVTDTQYF. Variable domain in full (rest from reference TRBV7-3 and TRBJ2-3): GAGVSQTPSNKVTEKGKYVELRCDPISGHTALYWYRQSLGQGPEFLIYFQGTGAADDSGLPNDRFFAVRPEGSVSTLKIQRTERGDSAVYLCASSFIAGVTDTQYFGPGTRLTVL.

The rearrangement joins TRBV15 to TRBJ1-4; no definite D call. Trimming removed 5 bases from V and 3 bases from J, with 7 bases in between. This CDR3 spans 13 amino acids. Germline CDR1 LNHNV, CDR2 YYDKDF (reference sequence). The chain's CDR3 is CATSWAPNEKLFF. The DNA of the CDR3 is TGTGCCACCAGCTGGGCCCCTAATGAAAAACTGTTTTTT.

Notes on this clone: The same CDR3 also results from other DNA sequences found in this sample. The rearrangement uses TRBV7-9 and TRBJ2-3, with D possibly TRBD2 on 6 matching bases. V shed 0 bases and J shed 1 base, with 11 bases lying between them. In germline, CDR1 is SEHNR, CDR2 FQNEAQ (reference sequence). This CDR3 has 16 amino acids. In nucleotides, the CDR3 is TGTGCCAGCAGCTTAGCCGGGGGAGGAGGCACAGATACGCAGTATTTT. It is translated as CASSLAGGGGTDTQYF.

The chain recombines TRBV18 with TRBJ2-7; 7 bases map to TRBD1. With V trimmed by 6 bases and J by 6 bases, 14 bases remained unmatched. The CDR3 runs to 15 residues. Germline loops: CDR1 KGHSH, CDR2 LQKENI. The CDR3 here is CASSPYEGAGSEQYF. The CDR3 DNA follows: TGTGCCAGCTCCCCATATGAGGGGGCAGGTTCCGAGCAGTACTTC. Full variable domain (outside the CDR3, taken from reference TRBV18 and TRBJ2-7): NAGVMQNPRHLVRRRGQEARLRCSPMKGHSHVYWYRQLPEEGLKFMVYLQKENIIDESGMPKERFSAEFPKEGPSILRIQQVVRGDSAAYFCASSPYEGAGSEQYFGPGTRLTVT.

J is TRBJ2-5 and V is TRBV5-4; 10 bases map to TRBD1. The CDR3 loop spans 15 amino acids. Germline V gene sequence: CDR1 SGHNT, CDR2 YYREEE (reference sequence). V lost 5 bases to trimming and J lost 5 bases; unmatched junction nucleotides: 9. DNA of the CDR3: TGTGCCAGCAGGGGAGACAGGGGGCTAAGTGAGACCCAGTACTTC. The encoded protein is CASRGDRGLSETQYF. Full variable domain (outside the CDR3, taken from reference TRBV5-4 and TRBJ2-5): ETGVTQSPTHLIKTRGQQVTLRCSSQSGHNTVSWYQQALGQGPQFIFQYYREEENGRGNFPPRFSGLQFPNYSSELNVNALELDDSALYLCASRGDRGLSETQYFGPGTRLLVL.

This clone has ten or more counts. The chain uses TRBV18 and TRBJ2-5; the D gene is possibly TRBD2 (6 bases). CDR1 is KGHSH and CDR2 is LQKENI in the germline V gene. CDR3 length: 13 residues. The ends were cut back, 6 bases at V and 5 bases at J, with 13 bases in the middle. In nucleotides, the CDR3 is TGTGCCAGCTCCCGGTCGAGCGGGGAGACCCAGTACTTC. Translation: CASSRSSGETQYF. The entire variable domain, with the rest obtained from reference TRBV18 and TRBJ2-5, is as follows: NAGVMQNPRHLVRRRGQEARLRCSPMKGHSHVYWYRQLPEEGLKFMVYLQKENIIDESGMPKERFSAEFPKEGPSILRIQQVVRGDSAAYFCASSRSSGETQYFGPGTRLLVL.

This chain joins TRBV5-1 and TRBJ1-1; D not resolved. The CDR3 is 14 amino acids. Trimming left V 4 bases short and J 4 bases short, with 14 bases between. Germline assignment: CDR1 SGHRS and CDR2 YFSETQ. This CDR3 reads CASSQTAGGTEAFF. CDR3 DNA sequence: TGCGCCAGCAGCCAAACAGCGGGAGGCACTGAAGCTTTCTTT.

V usage is TRBV6-5 and J usage is TRBJ2-7, with 12 bases identical to TRBD1. CDR1 is MNHEY and CDR2 is SVGAGI in the germline V gene. The junction had 6 bases not matched to a gene; V was cut back by 3 bases and J by 3 bases. The CDR3 extends over 16 amino acids. This chain's CDR3 is CASSYSGTGGRYEQYF. CDR3 in DNA: TGTGCCAGCAGTTATTCCGGGACAGGGGGCCGCTACGAGCAGTACTTC.

This clone was counted ten times or more. The rearrangement uses TRBV2 and TRBJ2-1; 14 nucleotides agree with TRBD2. This CDR3 comprises 16 residues. J lost 7 bases, V lost 6 bases, and 8 bases had no gene match. Germline V lookup: CDR1 SNHLY, CDR2 FYNNEI. The CDR3 DNA reads as TGTGCCAGCAGGCGACTAGCGGGAGGGGGTAGGAATGAGCAGTTCTTC. Translated: CASRRLAGGGRNEQFF.

Worth noting for this clone: The sample has other DNA sequences that encode this CDR3 too. The J gene is TRBJ2-7, the V gene TRBV18; D ambiguous. Germline CDR1 KGHSH, CDR2 LQKENI. The CDR3 is 13 amino acids. Trimming took 0 bases from V and 1 from J, leaving 4 bases between them. The CDR3, as DNA: TGTGCCAGCTCACCACCCAGTTCCTACGAGCAGTACTTC. Translation gives CASSPPSSYEQYF.